Listed below are T cell receptor beta chains from one sample, sequenced in a study of shared clonotypes between healthy human individuals. Clones were read by immunoSEQ multiplex PCR, and TCRdb kept only the in-frame ones, dropping some. The sample carries about 480,000 clones, around 74% recorded once. The sequenced sample was PBMCs. Receptor source: a woman aged 40-49 years in good health. Some clones in this sample may be carry-over from other donors' samples. Both conserved end residues are part of each CDR3. A D gene is named only where the DNA matches it firmly. Size is stated for part of the rows, as once, few or many counts, or as a class when the clone is expanded.

clone size | D gene | J gene | V gene | CDR3 protein | CDR3 DNA
. | TRBD1 | TRBJ1-4 | TRBV10-3 | CAISEVTGTGPEKLFF | TGTGCCATCAGTGAGGTGACCGGGACAGGGCCTGAAAAACTGTTTTTT
. | . | TRBJ1-2 | TRBV2 | CASSEIRDVAYGYTF | TGTGCCAGCAGTGAAATAAGGGACGTCGCCTATGGCTACACCTTC
. | TRBD2 | TRBJ2-1 | TRBV11-3 | CASSPGLAGYNEQFF | TGTGCCAGCAGTCCGGGACTAGCGGGGTACAATGAGCAGTTCTTC
. | . | TRBJ2-2 | TRBV15 | CATSRFIASSNTGELFF | TGTGCCACCAGCAGGTTCATAGCGTCGTCGAACACCGGGGAGCTGTTTTTT
few | . | TRBJ2-3 | TRBV5-1 | CASSGHAQDAQYF | TGCGCCAGCAGCGGTCATGCCCAGGACGCGCAGTATTTT
. | . | TRBJ2-1 | TRBV7-9 | CASSPAQRGVSDEQFF | TGTGCCAGCAGCCCGGCCCAGAGGGGGGTATCGGATGAGCAGTTCTTC
. | . | TRBJ1-2 | TRBV5-4 | CASSLRQRYGYTF | TGTGCCAGCAGCTTGCGACAGAGGTATGGCTACACCTTC
once | TRBD2 | TRBJ2-7 | TRBV28 | CASSLWGSAAGSGEQYF | TGTGCCAGCAGTTTATGGGGGTCGGCAGCGGGGAGCGGCGAGCAGTACTTC
. | . | TRBJ2-1 | TRBV7-6 | CASSLRRTEDSYNEQFF | TGTGCCAGCAGCCTCCGGCGGACGGAAGATTCCTACAATGAGCAGTTCTTC
. | . | TRBJ1-1 | TRBV30 | CGIVRGRSDTEAFF | TGTGGAATCGTACGGGGCAGGTCTGACACTGAAGCTTTCTTT
. | TRBD2 | TRBJ2-3 | TRBV27 | CASSLPSASGHTDTQYF | TGTGCCAGCAGTTTACCGTCAGCTAGCGGACACACAGATACGCAGTATTTT
. | . | TRBJ1-4 | TRBV28 | CASSLMGMSYEKLFF | TGTGCCAGCAGTTTAATGGGCATGTCGTACGAAAAACTGTTTTTT
. | . | TRBJ2-5 | TRBV7-8 | CASSYSGFQETQYF | TGTGCCAGCAGCTACAGTGGGTTCCAAGAGACCCAGTACTTC
. | . | TRBJ2-5 | TRBV19 | CASSIGLDRETQYF | TGTGCCAGTAGTATAGGGTTGGATCGGGAGACCCAGTACTTC
. | TRBD1 | TRBJ2-7 | TRBV5-4 | CASSSRDRGFEQYF | TGTGCCAGCAGCAGCCGGGACAGGGGGTTCGAGCAGTACTTC
few | . | TRBJ1-1 | TRBV5-1 | CASSLNQNTEAFF | TGCGCCAGCAGCTTGAATCAGAACACTGAAGCTTTCTTT
few | TRBD1 | TRBJ1-1 | TRBV7-6 | CASSSDRALINTEAFF | TGTGCCAGCAGCTCCGACAGGGCCCTTATCAACACTGAAGCTTTCTTT
few | TRBD2 | TRBJ2-1 | TRBV5-1 | CASSSTAGGYFGEQFF | TGCGCCAGCAGCTCCACGGCGGGAGGGTATTTTGGTGAGCAGTTCTTC
. | . | TRBJ2-1 | TRBV5-1 | CASSTELAGEQFF | TGCGCCAGCAGCACGGAACTCGCTGGTGAGCAGTTCTTC
. | . | TRBJ1-2 | TRBV29-1 | CSGLTGINYGYTF | TGCAGCGGTCTAACAGGGATTAACTATGGCTACACCTTC
. | . | TRBJ2-2 | TRBV10-3 | CAIRLNTGELFF | TGTGCCATCAGACTGAACACCGGGGAGCTGTTTTTT
. | . | TRBJ1-1 | TRBV4-1 | CASSRKGGGTEAFF | TGCGCCAGCAGCCGGAAGGGGGGTGGTACTGAAGCTTTCTTT
. | TRBD1 | TRBJ2-7 | TRBV2 | CASSGQGNEQYF | TGTGCCAGCAGTGGACAGGGCAACGAGCAGTACTTC
. | . | TRBJ1-3 | TRBV10-3 | CAISEGIPDSGNTIYF | TGTGCCATCAGTGAGGGGATCCCGGACTCTGGAAACACCATATATTTT
. | . | TRBJ1-2 | TRBV11-2 | CASSFAGRPNYGYTF | TGTGCCAGCAGCTTTGCGGGCAGACCTAACTATGGCTACACCTTC
. | . | TRBJ2-5 | TRBV18 | CASSPNPKETQYF | TGTGCCAGCTCACCTAACCCGAAAGAGACCCAGTACTTC
. | . | TRBJ1-1 | TRBV15 | CATSRGVGEGNTEAFF | TGTGCCACCAGCAGAGGAGTGGGTGAGGGGAACACTGAAGCTTTCTTT
. | TRBD1 | TRBJ1-5 | TRBV2 | CASSPETGGNQPQHF | TGTGCCAGCAGTCCGGAGACAGGGGGGAATCAGCCCCAGCATTTT
. | . | TRBJ2-7 | TRBV5-6 | CASSLGNGDTYEQYF | TGTGCCAGCAGCTTGGGGAATGGGGATACTTACGAGCAGTACTTC
. | TRBD2 | TRBJ2-3 | TRBV10-3 | CAIRDELRTSGGSTDTQYF | TGTGCCATCAGGGACGAACTTAGGACTAGCGGGGGGAGCACAGATACGCAGTATTTT
. | . | TRBJ1-1 | TRBV27 | CASKWSGGAFF | TGTGCCAGCAAATGGTCGGGGGGAGCTTTCTTT
few | . | TRBJ2-3 | TRBV7-2 | CASSLMANTDTQYF | TGTGCCAGCAGCTTAATGGCGAACACAGATACGCAGTATTTT
. | TRBD2 | TRBJ2-1 | TRBV4-1 | CASSQRLAGGSNNYNEQFF | TGCGCCAGCAGCCAACGGTTAGCGGGAGGTTCGAATAACTACAATGAGCAGTTCTTC
. | . | TRBJ2-1 | TRBV6-6 | CASSSMKYNEQFF | TGTGCCAGCAGTTCCATGAAATACAATGAGCAGTTCTTC
. | . | TRBJ2-6 | TRBV28 | CASSFVLGGANVLTF | TGTGCCAGCAGTTTTGTGTTGGGTGGGGCCAACGTCCTGACTTTC
once | TRBD2 | TRBJ2-1 | TRBV7-6 | CASSIGTSALSYNEQFF | TGTGCCAGCAGCATTGGGACTAGCGCCCTCTCCTACAATGAGCAGTTCTTC
few | . | TRBJ1-2 | TRBV6-1 | CASITVPDNYGYTF | TGTGCCAGCATTACGGTTCCGGATAACTATGGCTACACCTTC
. | . | TRBJ2-3 | TRBV10-3 | CAISGQQGGADTQYF | TGTGCCATCAGTGGCCAACAGGGAGGGGCGGATACGCAGTATTTT
few | TRBD2 | TRBJ2-3 | TRBV4-2 | CASSQDGDYTDTQYF | TGTGCCAGCAGCCAAGATGGGGACTACACAGATACGCAGTATTTT
. | . | TRBJ2-1 | TRBV7-3 | CASSSQGGNEQFF | TGTGCCAGCAGCTCCCAAGGGGGCAATGAGCAGTTCTTC
. | TRBD2 | TRBJ2-5 | TRBV7-9 | CASSLDLWLAGAGETQYF | TGTGCCAGCAGCTTAGATCTCTGGCTAGCGGGAGCTGGAGAGACCCAGTACTTC
. | TRBD2 | TRBJ2-3 | TRBV19 | CATKRGGEDTQYF | TGTGCCACTAAGCGGGGCGGGGAGGATACGCAGTATTTT
. | . | TRBJ1-6 | TRBV7-9 | CASSLALGWDSAPLHF | TGTGCCAGCAGCTTAGCTTTGGGCTGGGATTCGGCGCCCCTCCACTTT
. | . | TRBJ1-2 | TRBV18 | CASCQGGQRADNYGYTF | TGTGCCAGCTGTCAAGGCGGGCAGAGGGCCGATAACTATGGCTACACCTTC
. | TRBD1 | TRBJ1-1 | TRBV5-1 | CASRSGTGRSNTEAFF | TGCGCCAGCAGGTCCGGGACAGGGAGATCGAACACTGAAGCTTTCTTT
. | . | TRBJ2-7 | TRBV30 | CAWSVQDGSEQYF | TGTGCCTGGAGTGTACAGGACGGTAGCGAGCAGTACTTC
. | TRBD1 | TRBJ1-1 | TRBV9 | CASSVGDSEAFF | TGTGCCAGCAGCGTAGGGGACAGTGAAGCTTTCTTT
. | . | TRBJ2-7 | TRBV29-1 | CSAGQSSYEQYF | TGCAGCGCCGGACAGTCCTCCTACGAGCAGTACTTC
once | . | TRBJ2-7 | TRBV6-6 | CASSSRTDYEQYF | TGTGCCAGCAGTTCCAGGACAGACTACGAGCAGTACTTC
. | . | TRBJ2-7 | TRBV11-2 | CASSLAPRDYEQYF | TGTGCCAGCAGCTTAGCCCCCAGAGACTACGAGCAGTACTTC
. | TRBD1 | TRBJ1-2 | TRBV28 | CASSSGTGLYYTF | TGTGCCAGCAGTTCCGGGACAGGACTTTACTACACCTTC
few | . | TRBJ1-5 | TRBV30 | CAWSGGRNQPQHF | TGTGCCTGGAGTGGGGGGAGGAATCAGCCCCAGCATTTT
. | TRBD1 | TRBJ2-1 | TRBV5-1 | CASKLSPGQGINEQFF | TGCGCCAGCAAACTATCTCCGGGACAGGGGATCAATGAGCAGTTCTTC
. | TRBD2 | TRBJ2-3 | TRBV2 | CASRRGLAGSTQYF | TGTGCCAGCAGGCGGGGGCTAGCGGGGAGTACGCAGTATTTT
. | . | TRBJ2-1 | TRBV9 | CASSVDGGSNEQFF | TGTGCCAGCAGCGTAGATGGGGGTAGCAATGAGCAGTTCTTC